The 8 T cell receptor beta chains below come from one sample, sequenced in a study of blood T cell repertoires in COVID-19. Data came from immunoSEQ multiplex PCR; TCRdb stores just in-frame clones and leaves some out. The data contain around 92,000 clones, around 67% of them singletons. Sequenced: peripheral blood. All receptors derive from a man aged 70-80 years with COVID-19, enrolled during active disease.

V is TRBV20-1 and J is TRBJ1-4; D remains ambiguous. Deletions cut 3 bases from V and 10 bases from J, with 15 bases between. Per germline, CDR1 DFQATT and CDR2 SNEGSKA (reference sequence). This CDR3 contains 13 residues. The CDR3 protein is CSASHEAERKLFF. CDR3 DNA: TGCAGTGCTAGTCATGAGGCCGAGAGAAAACTGTTTTTT.

The gene calls are TRBV18 and TRBJ2-1; D is unclear. The CDR3 sequence is 16 residues long. Trimming pared 3 bases from V and 7 bases from J, leaving 19 bases between. Germline V CDR1 and CDR2: KGHSH, LQKENI. The CDR3 region is CASSPARSSAVNEQFF. CDR3 coding DNA: TGTGCCAGCTCACCGGCCCGATCGTCGGCGGTGAATGAGCAGTTCTTC.

The chain combines TRBV5-1 with TRBJ2-7; D not certain. Per germline, CDR1 SGHRS and CDR2 YFSETQ. There are 15 residues in the CDR3. The ends were cut back, 0 bases at V and 1 base at J, with 11 bases in the middle. The CDR3 DNA follows: TGCGCCAGCAGCTTGGCTGGCGGCGCATCCTACGAGCAGTACTTC. Translation gives CASSLAGGASYEQYF.

The rearrangement links TRBV10-3 to TRBJ2-7, with D perhaps TRBD1 (5 bases). Germline V gives CDR1 ENHRY, CDR2 SYGVKD. The ends were cut back, 5 bases at V and 5 bases at J, with 10 bases in the middle. This CDR3 has 12 amino acids. CDR3 DNA: TGTGCCATCAGTTGGGGCAGGGACGAGCAGTACTTC. Protein sequence: CAISWGRDEQYF.

The chain has TRBV5-1 and TRBJ2-7, with 9 positions matching TRBD2. This CDR3 comprises 17 residues. The V and J ends lost 2 bases and 3 bases, in that order; junction bases with no gene match: 12. Germline CDR1 reads SGHRS; CDR2 reads YFSETQ. CDR3 sequence: CASSFQAGTSYVYEQYF. CDR3 in DNA: TGCGCCAGCAGCTTTCAAGCCGGGACTAGCTACGTCTACGAGCAGTACTTC.

The V call is TRBV5-4, the J call TRBJ1-4; D possibly corresponds to TRBD1 (6 bases). CDR3 length equals 18 residues. The germline V gene encodes CDR1 SGHNT and CDR2 YYREEE (reference sequence). V lost 1 base and J lost 2, with 18 bases in between. The chain's CDR3 is CASSLKILGALTNEKLFF. The CDR3 DNA reads as TGTGCCAGCAGCTTGAAGATATTGGGGGCGTTGACTAATGAAAAACTGTTTTTT.

This clone has more than one count but fewer than ten. The chain couples TRBV9 to TRBJ1-4; D gene ambiguous. Trimming removed 1 base from V and 0 bases from J, with 10 bases in between. In germline, CDR1 is SGDLS, CDR2 YYNGEE. The length of the CDR3 is 16 residues. CDR3 loop: CASSVSVSATNEKLFF. CDR3 in DNA: TGTGCCAGCAGCGTATCCGTCTCCGCAACTAATGAAAAACTGTTTTTT. The full variable domain, its missing parts supplied by reference TRBV9 and TRBJ1-4, is DSGVTQTPKHLITATGQRVTLRCSPRSGDLSVYWYQQSLDQGLQFLIQYYNGEERAKGNILERFSAQQFPDLHSELNLSSLELGDSALYFCASSVSVSATNEKLFFGSGTQLSVL.

The chain couples TRBV7-2 to TRBJ2-7, with TRBD1 matching over 8 bases. Germline V gives CDR1 SGHTA, CDR2 FQGNSA. Trimming removed 0 bases from V and 6 bases from J; junction bases left unmatched: 10. The CDR3 totals 16 residues. CDR3 bases: TGTGCCAGCAGCTTAGCGTGGACAGGGCATGGGGGCGAGCAGTACTTC. Amino acids: CASSLAWTGHGGEQYF.